This T cell receptor (beta chain) was obtained from a study of beta chain features in type 1 diabetes. Across the study: Investigators examined 107,917,701 sorted cells across all samples.

Per donor, one heparinised blood draw averaged around 110 mL. This clone was detected a few times. Its target is unknown. Expressed TCRB transcripts were sequenced because the entire RNA isolate underwent reverse transcription. TCRdb keeps only in-frame clones here, not all; method: immunoSEQ multiplex PCR. The data contain a few hundred thousand clones, approximately 30% of them singletons. The V end was cut by 7 bases, the J end by 8 bases, with 12 bases between. Germline values: CDR1 MDHEN, CDR2 SYDVKM. This CDR3 is built from 12 residues. Study findings and constraints: There were fewer insertions and more deletions at the VDJ junctions of type 1 diabetes patients.

The V and J genes are TRBV28 and TRBJ1-3; a possible D gene is TRBD1 (5 bases). The clonotype originates from a man aged 18 to 30 in good health. The sample taken for sequencing was naive CD4+ T cells from blood. CDR3 loop: CASIRWGDTIYF. For the CDR3, the DNA is TGTGCCAGCATACGATGGGGGGACACCATATATTTT.